This T cell receptor beta chain was observed in a study of T-cell reconstitution after alpha-beta-depleted transplantation in children. Unique molecular identifiers were incorporated when the TCRbeta library was constructed. MiXCR, run by TCRdb on the PCR reads, gives a single entry per CDR3 protein. This table has 200,000 to 300,000 distinct CDR3 sequences, around 11% appearing once. This clonotype was counted at least ten times. The CDR3 is 14 residues long. Trimming removed 3 bases from V and 6 bases from J, with 11 bases in between. This TCR was recovered from a human donor who donated a stem cell graft to a child with acute lymphoblastic leukemia. This chain connects TRBV12-3 or TRBV12-4 to TRBJ1-4, with D uncertain. This specimen was PBMCs from the stem cell graft donor, taken from the stem cell graft. The CDR3, as DNA: TGTGCCAGCAGTTTTAAAGCTTACCATGAAAAACTGTTTTTT. Translated, it gives CASSFKAYHEKLFF.